Presented here are 5 T cell receptor beta chains from one specimen sequenced in a study of T cells in Graves' hyperthyroidism and ophthalmopathy. Amplified TCR beta CDR3 regions derived from RNA transcripts. First-round RT-PCR of the TCR CDR3 relied on the HTBI primer set. MiXCR was run by TCRdb on the multiplex PCR reads, yielding one entry per CDR3 protein. The table has under 700,000 distinct CDR3 sequences, 40% to 55% seen once. The sample comprised peripheral blood or thyroid tissue (not recorded which). The source of these receptors is a woman under 30 with Graves' hyperthyroidism.

This clonotype was observed many times. The rearrangement links TRBV11-2 to TRBJ2-2; a possible D gene is TRBD1 (5 bases). This CDR3 comprises 12 residues. The germline CDR1 and CDR2 sequences are SGHAT and FQNNGV. Trimming removed 6 bases from V and 8 bases from J, with 10 bases in between. The CDR3 coding sequence is TGTGCCAGCAGTCATAGGACAGGGGAGCTGTTTTTT. Its translation: CASSHRTGELFF. Full variable domain (rest looked up from reference TRBV11-2 and TRBJ2-2): EAGVAQSPRYKIIEKRQSVAFWCNPISGHATLYWYQQILGQGPKLLIQFQNNGVVDDSQLPKDRFSAERLKGVDSTLKIQPAKLEDSAVYLCASSHRTGELFFGEGSRLTVL.

The genes are TRBV7-6 and TRBJ1-4; a possible D gene is TRBD1 (6 bases). CDR1 is SGHVS, CDR2 FNYEAQ, per germline. The V end was cut by 1 base, the J end by 12 bases, with 21 bases between. The CDR3 is 16 amino acids. CDR3 DNA: TGTGCCAGCAGCTTAGATTACAGGGCCCTTGGGGGGGAACTGTTTTTT. Protein product: CASSLDYRALGGELFF. Full variable domain (missing parts from reference TRBV7-6 and TRBJ1-4): GAGVSQSPRYKVTKRGQDVALRCDPISGHVSLYWYRQALGQGPEFLTYFNYEAQQDKSGLPNDRFSAERPEGSISTLTIQRTEQRDSAMYRCASSLDYRALGGELFFGSGTQLSVL.

The rearrangement joins TRBV29-1 to TRBJ1-1; D call uncertain. The CDR3 consists of 11 residues. Germline V gene lookup returns CDR1 SQVTM and CDR2 ANQGSEA. Trimming pared 7 bases from V and 1 base from J, leaving 7 bases between. Written as DNA, the CDR3 is TGCAGCGGGGCGACGAACACTGAAGCTTTCTTT. The encoded protein is CSGATNTEAFF.

This clonotype turned up a few times. Sequence at one end of the junction differs from germline and may be a read error. The chain uses TRBV2 and TRBJ1-5; D perhaps matches TRBD1 (6 bases). The germline gives CDR1 SNHLY, CDR2 FYNNEI. The CDR3 consists of 15 residues. For the CDR3, the DNA is TGCGCCAGCAGCCGGGGGGCCCTTATGGGTCAGCCCCAGCATTTT. It codes for CASSRGALMGQPQHF.

The chain has TRBV29-1 and TRBJ2-5; tentatively, D is TRBD1 (6 bases). V lost 8 bases and J lost 5, with 21 bases in between. From germline, CDR1 is SQVTM and CDR2 ANQGSEA. There are 14 residues in the CDR3. CDR3 in DNA: TGCAGCTTCGCGGACAGTCTCTCCCTCGAGACCCAGTACTTC. Translating gives CSFADSLSLETQYF.